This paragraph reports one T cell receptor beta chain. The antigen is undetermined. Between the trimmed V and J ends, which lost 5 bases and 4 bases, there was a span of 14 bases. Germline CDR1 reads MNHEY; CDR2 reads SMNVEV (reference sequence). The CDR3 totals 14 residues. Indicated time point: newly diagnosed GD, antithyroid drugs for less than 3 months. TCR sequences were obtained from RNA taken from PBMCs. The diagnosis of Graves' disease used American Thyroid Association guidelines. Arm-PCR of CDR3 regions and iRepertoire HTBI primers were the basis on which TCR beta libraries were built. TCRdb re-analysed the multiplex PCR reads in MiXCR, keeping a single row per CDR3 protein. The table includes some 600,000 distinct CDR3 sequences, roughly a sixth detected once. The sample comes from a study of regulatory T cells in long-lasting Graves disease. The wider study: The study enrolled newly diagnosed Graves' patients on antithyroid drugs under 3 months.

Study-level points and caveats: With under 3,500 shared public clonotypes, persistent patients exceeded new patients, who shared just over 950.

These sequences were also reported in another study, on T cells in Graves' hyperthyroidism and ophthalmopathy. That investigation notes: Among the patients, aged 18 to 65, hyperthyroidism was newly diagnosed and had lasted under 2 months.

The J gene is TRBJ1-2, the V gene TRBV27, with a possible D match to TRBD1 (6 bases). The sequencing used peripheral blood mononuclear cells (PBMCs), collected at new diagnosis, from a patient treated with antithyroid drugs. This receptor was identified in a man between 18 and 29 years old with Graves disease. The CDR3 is CASSLSGTSYGYTF. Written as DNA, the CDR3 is TGTGCCAGCAGTCTCTCGGGGACAAGCTATGGCTACACCTTC.